Shown below are 11 T cell receptor beta chains from a single sample sequenced in a study of neurological immune-mediated disorders. TCRdb re-called the 5' RACE reads with MiXCR, one entry per CDR3 protein. This repertoire shows tens of thousands of distinct CDR3 sequences, 11% found once; its top ten account for approximately 1.8%. Sequencing used PBMCs. The receptors shown here come from a man aged 55 to 70 in good health.

V is TRBV5-6 and J is TRBJ1-2; no firm D call. Per the germline V gene, CDR1 is SGHDT and CDR2 is YYEEEE. V lost 4 bases, J lost 2 bases, and 12 bases lay in between. This CDR3 is built from 14 residues. CDR3 sequence: CASSRPDRNYGYTF. DNA for the CDR3: TGTGCCAGCAGCCGGCCCGATCGGAACTATGGCTACACCTTC.

This clonotype was counted between two and nine times. This rearrangement joins TRBV4-3 to TRBJ2-1, with D possibly TRBD1 on 5 matching bases. CDR3 length: 15 amino acids. Trimming shortened V by 0 bases and J by 6 bases, and 12 bases separated the two germline ends. Germline CDR1 reads LGHNA; CDR2 reads YSLEER. CDR3 sequence: CASSQDGNRLNEQFF. CDR3 in DNA: TGCGCCAGCAGCCAAGATGGGAACAGGCTCAATGAGCAGTTCTTC.

The sample holds many counts of this clonotype. The chain links TRBV27 to TRBJ1-5; no clear D. Looked up from germline, CDR1 is MNHEY and CDR2 is SMNVEV (reference sequence). The V end lost 3 bases, the J end lost 4 bases, and 7 bases lay between the germline ends. This CDR3 region has 13 residues. The CDR3 sequence is CASSLRENQPQHF. CDR3 bases: TGTGCCAGCAGTTTGAGGGAGAATCAGCCCCAGCATTTT.

This clonotype was counted many times. The genes are TRBV6-6 and TRBJ1-3; no clear D gene. Trimming left V 6 bases short and J 3 bases short, with 12 bases between. CDR3 size: 14 residues. Germline values: CDR1 MNHNY, CDR2 SVGAGI (reference sequence). CDR3 sequence (DNA): TGTGCCAGCAGGGCTTCGTTAGATGGAAACACCATATATTTT. The encoded protein is CASRASLDGNTIYF.

This clonotype was recorded many times. The chain is built from TRBV9 and TRBJ2-3; D possibly corresponds to TRBD2 (5 bases). Trimming pared 0 bases from V and 4 bases from J, leaving 9 bases between. Looked up from germline, CDR1 is SGDLS and CDR2 is YYNGEE. The CDR3 spans 14 residues. The CDR3 loop is CASSVGPSSDTQYF. CDR3 nucleotide sequence: TGTGCCAGCAGCGTAGGTCCTAGCTCAGATACGCAGTATTTT.

This clonotype has at least ten counts. V gene TRBV7-9 combines with J gene TRBJ1-3; D gene ambiguous. This CDR3 contains 16 residues. V lost 5 bases, J lost 4 bases, and 18 bases lay in between. Germline CDR1 SEHNR, CDR2 FQNEAQ (reference sequence). CDR3 in amino acids: CASSLALGSGGNTIYF. The CDR3 nucleotides read TGTGCCAGCAGCCTCGCACTCGGGTCGGGAGGAAACACCATATATTTT.

This clonotype was observed many times. The gene calls are TRBV20-1 and TRBJ2-1; 9 nucleotides line up with TRBD2. The CDR3 extends over 17 amino acids. After removal of 0 bases from V and 7 bases from J, the junction contained 13 bases not matched to a gene. Germline CDR1 and CDR2: DFQATT and SNEGSKA (reference sequence). The DNA for the CDR3 is TGCAGTGCTAGAGATGCCCTAGCGGGGTTGGCGGGGAATGAGCAGTTCTTC. Translating gives CSARDALAGLAGNEQFF.

V and J are TRBV5-8 and TRBJ1-5; 7 bases match TRBD1. CDR3 size: 14 residues. Unmatched junction bases numbered 12, after V lost 4 bases and J lost 11 bases. The V gene's germline CDR1 is SGHTS and CDR2 YDEGEE. CDR3 in DNA: TGTGCCAGCAGCACCTGGGACAGCTACGGGGCCCAGCATTTT. This sequence encodes CASSTWDSYGAQHF.

This clonotype appeared many times. The chain links TRBV7-9 to TRBJ2-5; the match to TRBD1 covers 9 bases. The CDR3 extends over 16 amino acids. V shed 4 bases, J shed 4 bases, and the junction held 10 bases outside the gene matches. Looked up from germline, CDR1 is SEHNR and CDR2 is FQNEAQ (reference sequence). CDR3 residues: CASSWSTGGVSETQYF. CDR3 coding DNA: TGTGCCAGCAGCTGGTCGACAGGGGGAGTATCAGAGACCCAGTACTTC.

Points on this clonotype: Since a much larger clone is just one base distant, this may be a read error. This chain uses TRBV5-1 with TRBJ1-3, with 7 positions matching TRBD1. CDR1 and CDR2 (germline): SGHRS, YFSETQ. The CDR3 loop spans 14 amino acids. Written as DNA, the CDR3 is TGCGCCAGCAGCGACACAGGGGCTGGAAAAACCATATATTTT. It encodes CASSDTGAGKTIYF.

This clonotype was observed at least ten times. This chain connects TRBV20-1 to TRBJ2-5, with 9 bases aligning to TRBD2. The trim removed 0 bases at V and 4 bases at J, leaving 9 bases unmatched. From germline, CDR1 is DFQATT and CDR2 SNEGSKA (reference sequence). There are 16 residues in the CDR3. CDR3 nucleotide sequence: TGCAGTGCTAGAGATTTAGGCGGGGGGGTTCTAGAGACCCAGTACTTC. It codes for CSARDLGGGVLETQYF.